The next 32 T cell receptor beta chains were all read from a single sample in a study of blood T cell repertoires in COVID-19 (TCRdb year 2020). Library generation was performed with the immunoSEQ multiplex PCR assay. TCRdb re-hosts the immuneACCESS table, in-frame sequences only. Its copies lack some clones; in the studies checked, an unresolved V gene accounts for under half of them, and the cause for the rest is not known. This sample comprises about 120,000 clones, 86% of them detected only once. Together, the top ten hold around 4.7% of the sample. Input material: peripheral blood. These receptors all stem from a middle-aged man with acute or convalescent COVID-19.

This clone was found once. The chain joins TRBV7-2 to TRBJ1-1; 9 nucleotides line up with TRBD1. Per germline, CDR1 SGHTA and CDR2 FQGNSA. The J segment lost 1 base and the V segment lost 0 bases, leaving 6 bases of the junction unmatched. The CDR3 extends over 17 amino acids. CDR3 region: CASSLARQGVRNTEAFF. In DNA form, the CDR3 reads TGTGCCAGCAGCTTAGCCCGACAGGGGGTTAGGAACACTGAAGCTTTCTTT.

The chain carries TRBV5-6 and TRBJ1-2; maybe TRBD1 (6 bases). The CDR3 consists of 13 residues. Germline loops: CDR1 SGHDT, CDR2 YYEEEE. Trimming pared 7 bases from V and 2 bases from J, leaving 12 bases between. The CDR3 loop is CASSAGANYGYTF. CDR3 coding DNA: TGTGCCAGCTCCGCAGGGGCGAACTATGGCTACACCTTC.

The chain has TRBV7-9 and TRBJ2-7; 11 bases match TRBD2. CDR3 size: 17 residues. Germline V lookup: CDR1 SEHNR, CDR2 FQNEAQ (reference sequence). V lost 4 bases, J lost 0 bases, and 8 bases stayed unmatched. DNA for the CDR3: TGTGCCAGCAGCTCCCCTCCCGGGACTAGCGGCTCCTACGAGCAGTACTTC. Its protein product is CASSSPPGTSGSYEQYF.

The V gene is TRBV2, the J gene TRBJ1-1; 8 nucleotides agree with TRBD1. CDR3 length: 19 residues. Germline CDR1 is SNHLY and CDR2 is FYNNEI. V lost 1 base to trimming and J lost 4 bases; unmatched junction nucleotides: 17. The CDR3 is CASSEEFTWQGARGTEAFF. The DNA for the CDR3 is TGTGCCAGCAGTGAAGAGTTCACGTGGCAGGGGGCGCGTGGCACTGAAGCTTTCTTT.

The CDR3 coding sequence is TGCAGTGCTAGTTCCTTGAGGGCGGCTGGAAACACCATATATTTT. Translated, it gives CSASSLRAAGNTIYF. This chain connects TRBV20-1 to TRBJ1-3; D remains unclear. The germline V and J ends were trimmed by 3 bases and 2 bases, with 14 bases remaining between them. Germline lookup yields CDR1 DFQATT and CDR2 SNEGSKA (reference sequence). The CDR3 length is 15 residues.

V usage is TRBV7-2 and J usage is TRBJ1-2; D perhaps matches TRBD1 (5 bases). Trimming took 2 bases from V and 7 from J, leaving 14 bases between them. This CDR3 is 14 amino acids long. In germline, CDR1 is SGHTA, CDR2 FQGNSA. The CDR3 sequence is CASSLYRTSSGYTF. CDR3 nucleotides: TGTGCCAGCAGCTTATACAGGACCTCTTCTGGCTACACCTTC.

This clone has a handful of counts. The V and J genes are TRBV4-3 and TRBJ2-2; D is uncertain. V was clipped by 0 bases and J by 2 bases, with 10 bases between them. The CDR3 runs to 16 residues. Germline V gene sequence: CDR1 LGHNA, CDR2 YSLEER. The CDR3 is CASSQDRRINTGELFF. CDR3 coding DNA: TGCGCCAGCAGCCAAGATCGCAGGATTAACACCGGGGAGCTGTTTTTT.

V and J are TRBV11-2 and TRBJ2-7; D is possibly TRBD1 (5 bases). Germline CDR1 reads SGHAT; CDR2 reads FQNNGV. The CDR3 has 14 residues. V dropped 6 bases and J dropped 1 base, with 13 bases sitting between them. The CDR3 loop is CASSSTAGSYEQYF. CDR3 sequence (DNA): TGTGCCAGCAGTTCTACGGCAGGGTCCTACGAGCAGTACTTC.

This clone showed up just once. The chain combines TRBV7-9 with TRBJ2-2; no firm D call. Per the germline V gene, CDR1 is SEHNR and CDR2 is FQNEAQ (reference sequence). This CDR3 has 13 residues. V was cut by 5 bases and J by 1 base, with 5 bases left in between. This CDR3 is CASSPGNTGELFF. In DNA form, the CDR3 reads TGTGCCAGCAGCCCGGGGAACACCGGGGAGCTGTTTTTT.

This chain joins TRBV27 and TRBJ2-7, with D uncertain. This CDR3 is 13 amino acids long. Germline V gives CDR1 MNHEY, CDR2 SMNVEV (reference sequence). V lost 4 bases and J 2 bases, leaving 9 bases between the germline ends. As DNA, the CDR3 is TGTGCCAGCAGTTATGCCTATACCTACGAGCAGTACTTC. Translation: CASSYAYTYEQYF.

V is TRBV9 and J is TRBJ1-1, with D perhaps matching TRBD1 (6 bases). V lost 3 bases to trimming and J lost 0 bases, with 18 bases between them. Germline V lookup: CDR1 SGDLS, CDR2 YYNGEE. This CDR3 spans 17 amino acids. DNA of the CDR3: TGTGCCAGCAGCGATCCGACAGGCGCCGTCATGAACACTGAAGCTTTCTTT. Translation gives CASSDPTGAVMNTEAFF.

This clone has just one count. The CDR3, as DNA: TGTGCCAGCAGCCTCCCGCACGGCGGCTCCTACAATGAGCAGTTCTTC. Translating it yields CASSLPHGGSYNEQFF. The J gene is TRBJ2-1, the V gene TRBV3-1 (or the pseudogene TRBV3-2), with D unclear. Germline V CDR1 and CDR2: LGHDT, YNNKEL (reference sequence). This CDR3 region has 16 residues. Trimming stripped 4 bases from V and 0 bases from J, with 13 bases between.

This chain links TRBV4-2 with TRBJ2-1; TRBD2 agrees at 14 bases. Germline V gene sequence: CDR1 LGHNA, CDR2 YNFKEQ. The CDR3 sequence is 17 residues long. Unmatched junction bases numbered 1, after V lost 1 base and J lost 2 bases. DNA of the CDR3: TGTGCCAGCAGCCAAGGACTAGCGGGAGGGCCCTACAATGAGCAGTTCTTC. The encoded protein is CASSQGLAGGPYNEQFF.

This sequence joins TRBV5-1 and TRBJ2-3; the match to TRBD2 covers 8 bases. Germline V gives CDR1 SGHRS, CDR2 YFSETQ. The CDR3 spans 14 residues. Trimming took 5 bases from V and 4 from J; bases not matched to a gene: 6. For the CDR3, the DNA is TGCGCCAGCAGATGGTCGGGGGGGCCAGATACGCAGTATTTT. Its protein is CASRWSGGPDTQYF.

The chain recombines TRBV19 with TRBJ1-2, with 7 bases identical to TRBD1. Germline-derived CDR1 and CDR2 are LNHDA and SQIVND (reference sequence). This CDR3 spans 15 amino acids. The ends lost 1 base at V and 2 bases at J; junction bases unmatched: 4. CDR3 amino acids: CASSIVDRINYGYTF. The CDR3 bases are TGTGCCAGTAGTATAGTGGACAGGATAAACTATGGCTACACCTTC.

This clone was counted between two and nine times. J is TRBJ1-5 and V is TRBV29-1; D may be TRBD1 (6 bases). The CDR3 sequence is 13 residues long. Germline V gives CDR1 SQVTM, CDR2 ANQGSEA. Trimming stripped 3 bases from V and 3 bases from J, with 9 bases between. CDR3 residues: CSVDQGPNQPQHF. The CDR3 DNA follows: TGCAGCGTTGATCAGGGGCCCAATCAGCCCCAGCATTTT. Full variable domain (rest looked up from reference TRBV29-1 and TRBJ1-5): SAVISQKPSRDICQRGTSLTIQCQVDSQVTMMFWYRQQPGQSLTLIATANQGSEATYESGFVIDKFPISRPNLTFSTLTVSNMSPEDSSIYLCSVDQGPNQPQHFGDGTRLSIL.

The chain recombines TRBV6-5 with TRBJ2-5; 9 nucleotides match TRBD1. There are 15 residues in the CDR3. V gave up 4 bases and J gave up 4 bases; unmatched junction bases: 7. Per the germline V gene, CDR1 is MNHEY and CDR2 is SVGAGI. CDR3 nucleotides: TGTGCCAGCAGTTTCCGGGACAGGGAGGGAGAGACCCAGTACTTC. It yields the protein CASSFRDREGETQYF.

The genes are TRBV19 and TRBJ2-3, with TRBD2 as a possible D gene (6 bases). CDR3 length: 14 amino acids. Germline V lookup: CDR1 LNHDA, CDR2 SQIVND (reference sequence). Trimming pared 1 base from V and 1 base from J, leaving 6 bases between. The CDR3 DNA sequence: TGTGCCAGTAGTATAGCGGGGGGCACAGATACGCAGTATTTT. Protein sequence: CASSIAGGTDTQYF.

This chain uses TRBV7-9 with TRBJ1-1, with 9 bases lining up with TRBD1. The germline V gene has CDR1 SEHNR and CDR2 FQNEAQ (reference sequence). V was pared by 0 bases and J by 7 bases, with 9 bases of the junction left unmatched. This CDR3 is built from 16 residues. In DNA form, the CDR3 reads TGTGCCAGCAGCTTAGCTGGTGACAGGGGGACTTATGAAGCTTTCTTT. Translated, it gives CASSLAGDRGTYEAFF.

The chain joins TRBV5-1 to TRBJ2-5; D possibly corresponds to TRBD2 (5 bases). This CDR3 contains 14 residues. Germline V lookup: CDR1 SGHRS, CDR2 YFSETQ. V lost 4 bases to trimming and J lost 3 bases, with 13 bases between them. The CDR3 bases are TGCGCCAGCAGCAGACCGGACTCTAAAGAGACCCAGTACTTC. Translating gives CASSRPDSKETQYF.

The genes are TRBV19 and TRBJ2-7; 9 bases match TRBD2. V trimming: 1 base; J trimming: 2 bases; junction bases outside the gene matches: 3. Germline assignment: CDR1 LNHDA and CDR2 SQIVND (reference sequence). The CDR3 covers 15 residues. The CDR3 is CASSIAASGTYEQYF. The CDR3 bases are TGTGCCAGTAGTATAGCAGCTAGCGGGACCTACGAGCAGTACTTC.

The chain links TRBV11-1 to TRBJ2-2; D ambiguous. Trimming took off 7 bases at V and 5 bases at J, with 17 bases between the two ends. Germline V gives CDR1 SGHAT, CDR2 FQDESV (reference sequence). The CDR3 consists of 15 residues. The CDR3: CASTLTVLLTGELFF. As DNA, the CDR3 is TGTGCCAGCACCCTAACCGTGTTGTTAACCGGGGAGCTGTTTTTT.

The rearrangement joins TRBV28 to TRBJ2-7, with TRBD2 matching 8 bases. This CDR3 region has 14 residues. Germline V gene data show CDR1 as MDHEN and CDR2 as SYDVKM. J was trimmed by 2 bases and V by 2 bases; bases with no gene match: 2. CDR3 DNA sequence: TGTGCCAGCAGTTTACGGACTAGCCCCTACGAGCAGTACTTC. Translating gives CASSLRTSPYEQYF.

Concerning this clone: Other DNA sequences from this sample encode an identical CDR3 as well. V usage is TRBV6-4 and J usage is TRBJ1-1; 7 bases are a match to TRBD1. This CDR3 is built from 13 residues. CDR1 is MRHNA, CDR2 SNTAGT, per germline. J lost 3 bases, V lost 5 bases, and 3 bases had no gene match. CDR3 nucleotide sequence: TGTGCCAGCAGTCGGGACAGAGACACTGAAGCTTTCTTT. Encoded protein: CASSRDRDTEAFF.

The chain carries TRBV2 and TRBJ2-7; 7 bases line up with TRBD2. CDR1 is SNHLY, CDR2 FYNNEI, per germline. This CDR3 contains 15 residues. Trimming at V came to 2 bases and at J to 4 bases, leaving 8 bases not matched to a gene. For the CDR3, the DNA is TGTGCCAGCAGTGAATCGGGGAGGGTTTTATACGAGCAGTACTTC. Its protein is CASSESGRVLYEQYF.

The CDR3 reads CASRPIQGGTGELFF. CDR3 nucleotides: TGTGCCAGCAGACCCATACAGGGGGGTACCGGGGAGCTGTTTTTT. The V call is TRBV6-5, the J call TRBJ2-2; TRBD1 agrees at 8 bases. The CDR3 sequence is 15 residues long. Trimming took 6 bases from V and 5 from J; bases not matched to a gene: 8. Germline assignment: CDR1 MNHEY and CDR2 SVGAGI.

V is TRBV10-2 and J is TRBJ1-2, with D possibly being TRBD1 (6 bases). CDR1 and CDR2 (germline): WSHSY, SAAADI. The CDR3 covers 15 residues. Trimming took 6 bases from V and 5 from J, leaving 19 bases between them. In DNA form, the CDR3 reads TGCGCCAGCAGCGACCGGGGGGCGTCTCGGTATGGCTACACCTTC. Protein sequence: CASSDRGASRYGYTF.

The J gene is TRBJ1-3, the V gene TRBV29-1; D ambiguous. CDR1 and CDR2 (germline): SQVTM, ANQGSEA. There are 11 residues in the CDR3. V shed 7 bases and J shed 1 base, with 5 bases lying between them. The CDR3 DNA follows: TGCAGCGGGGAGTCTGGAAACACCATATATTTT. It translates to CSGESGNTIYF.

The chain uses TRBV7-9 and TRBJ1-4; D gene ambiguous. Trimming removed 5 bases from V and 8 bases from J, with 12 bases in between. The CDR3 spans 13 residues. The V gene's germline CDR1 is SEHNR and CDR2 FQNEAQ (reference sequence). The CDR3 DNA reads as TGTGCCAGCAGCCACGCTGCGGGGGAAAAACTGTTTTTT. Translation: CASSHAAGEKLFF.

This clone was picked up one time. V usage is TRBV7-9 and J usage is TRBJ1-4; D gene uncertain. This CDR3 region has 15 residues. CDR1 SEHNR and CDR2 FQNEAQ come from the germline V gene (reference sequence). V lost 8 bases, J lost 0 bases, and 13 bases lay in between. CDR3 DNA: TGTGCCAGCGCAACAGCCGTTGCAACTAATGAAAAACTGTTTTTT. Protein: CASATAVATNEKLFF.

The chain joins TRBV28 to TRBJ1-6; perhaps TRBD1 as D (6 bases). Trimming took off 5 bases at V and 8 bases at J, with 19 bases between the two ends. The CDR3 contains 16 residues. Germline lookup yields CDR1 MDHEN and CDR2 SYDVKM. As DNA, the CDR3 is TGTGCCAGCAGTCTCGGCGGGGGGGCAAGGTATTCACCCCTCCACTTT. Amino acids: CASSLGGGARYSPLHF. The complete variable domain, with remaining parts taken from reference TRBV28 and TRBJ1-6, reads DVKVTQSSRYLVKRTGEKVFLECVQDMDHENMFWYRQDPGLGLRLIYFSYDVKMKEKGDIPEGYSVSREKKERFSLILESASTNQTSMYLCASSLGGGARYSPLHFGNGTRLTVT.

The CDR3 bases are TGTGCCAGCAGTGACCAAGCAGGGGGTAGACCCCTCCACTTT. Amino acid sequence: CASSDQAGGRPLHF. The chain employs TRBV6-1 and TRBJ1-6; 7 nucleotides match TRBD1. This CDR3 region has 14 residues. Germline assignment: CDR1 MNHNS and CDR2 SASEGT. V shed 3 bases and J 12 bases; nucleotides not matched to a gene: 8.